These 26 T cell receptor beta chains were all obtained from the same sample, sequenced in a study of shared clonotypes between healthy human individuals (dated by TCRdb to about 2020). Library preparation used the immunoSEQ multiplex PCR assay. TCRdb provides this immuneACCESS table in a form limited to in-frame rearrangements. Some clones are lacking; in checked studies, under half of them reflect an unresolved V gene, and why the rest are absent is not known. The sample contains about 2,100,000 clones, 85% to 95% of them found a single time. The ten largest clones add up to approximately 1.7% of the sample. CD8 naive samples were CD45RO-negative cells positively selected for CCR7, giving a CD45RA+CCR7+ population that excluded TemRA cells. The sample was naive CD8+ T cells from PBMCs. The label giving this sample's cell subset or site can be read as: CD45RA+CCR7+. The receptor source for this set is a man younger than 35 in good health. Some clones in this sample may be carry-over from other donors' samples.

This chain joins TRBV6-1 and TRBJ1-5; 9 bases line up with TRBD1. Trimming took 3 bases from V and 7 from J; bases not matched to a gene: 4. Looked up from germline, CDR1 is MNHNS and CDR2 is SASEGT. The CDR3 contains 14 residues. CDR3 in DNA: TGTGCCAGCAGTGACCACAGGGGGCCACAGCCCCAGCATTTT. Translating gives CASSDHRGPQPQHF.

This rearrangement joins TRBV28 to TRBJ2-7; perhaps D is TRBD1 or TRBD2 (6 bases each). Germline lookup yields CDR1 MDHEN and CDR2 SYDVKM. There are 16 residues in the CDR3. Trimming cost V 3 bases and J 0 bases, with 15 bases left between them. The CDR3 region has the DNA TGTGCCAGCAGTTTTTCGGGGGCTGATTTCTCCTACGAGCAGTACTTC. This codes for CASSFSGADFSYEQYF. The variable domain in full, with the rest retrieved from reference TRBV28 and TRBJ2-7, is DVKVTQSSRYLVKRTGEKVFLECVQDMDHENMFWYRQDPGLGLRLIYFSYDVKMKEKGDIPEGYSVSREKKERFSLILESASTNQTSMYLCASSFSGADFSYEQYFGPGTRLTVT.

The chain combines TRBV7-8 with TRBJ2-1; 12 nucleotides match TRBD2. CDR1 is SGHVS, CDR2 FQNEAQ, per germline. V gave up 7 bases and J gave up 8 bases; unmatched junction bases: 12. The CDR3 is 16 amino acids. The CDR3 nucleotides read TGTGCCAGCACCTTGATCACTAGCGGGAGGCGGGATGAGCAGTTCTTC. It yields the protein CASTLITSGRRDEQFF.

For this clone: Within the sample, other DNA sequences also encode this same CDR3. The chain joins TRBV28 to TRBJ2-7, with TRBD2 identical over 10 bases. Germline CDR1 reads MDHEN; CDR2 reads SYDVKM. The CDR3 spans 16 residues. V dropped 1 base and J dropped 1; count of bases not matched to a gene: 4. The CDR3 DNA sequence: TGTGCCAGCAGTTTATTTACTAGCGGGGAATCCTACGAGCAGTACTTC. Residues: CASSLFTSGESYEQYF.

The genes are TRBV27 and TRBJ1-1; no firm D call. This CDR3 has 13 residues. Per the germline V gene, CDR1 is MNHEY and CDR2 is SMNVEV (reference sequence). V was trimmed by 4 bases and J by 0 bases, leaving 6 bases between them. The CDR3 bases are TGTGCCAGCAGTTACACAGTGAACACTGAAGCTTTCTTT. It encodes CASSYTVNTEAFF.

As regards this clone: The sample holds other DNA sequences that translate to the same CDR3. The CDR3 reads CASSFQGSYEQYF. The CDR3 nucleotides read TGTGCCAGCAGCTTCCAAGGTTCCTACGAGCAGTACTTC. The rearrangement links TRBV5-6 to TRBJ2-7; D unclear. V lost 2 bases to trimming and J lost 1 base, with 7 bases between them. CDR1 is SGHDT and CDR2 is YYEEEE in the germline V gene. CDR3 size: 13 residues.

The genes are TRBV7-8 and TRBJ2-5, with 7 nucleotides matching TRBD1. Germline CDR1 and CDR2: SGHVS and FQNEAQ. The CDR3 has 14 amino acids. V shed 1 base, J shed 5 bases, and the junction held 4 bases outside the gene matches. CDR3: CASSLEGAGETQYF. For the CDR3, the DNA is TGTGCCAGCAGCTTAGAGGGGGCAGGGGAGACCCAGTACTTC.

The chain uses TRBV27 and TRBJ1-1; possible D gene TRBD1, 5 bases. This CDR3 spans 15 amino acids. Germline V gene lookup returns CDR1 MNHEY and CDR2 SMNVEV (reference sequence). V lost 6 bases to trimming and J lost 4 bases, with 18 bases between them. Here the CDR3 reads CASSHSMGRVTEAFF. The CDR3 DNA follows: TGTGCCAGCAGCCATTCCATGGGGCGGGTCACTGAAGCTTTCTTT.

The rearrangement links TRBV7-3 to TRBJ2-5; D uncertain. Germline V CDR1 and CDR2: SGHTA, FQGTGA. This CDR3 is built from 13 residues. V was trimmed by 4 bases and J by 7 bases, leaving 13 bases between them. CDR3 residues: CASSSSSQSTQYF. Written as DNA, the CDR3 is TGTGCCAGCAGCTCATCATCTCAGTCGACCCAGTACTTC.

Note on this clone: This sample also contains other DNA sequences that code for the same CDR3. V usage is TRBV6-6 and J usage is TRBJ1-1; D remains unclear. Germline CDR1 is MNHNY and CDR2 is SVGAGI (reference sequence). Trimming removed 5 bases at V and 1 base at J, with 5 bases between. The CDR3 sequence is 12 residues long. CDR3 residues: CASSPWNTEAFF. The CDR3 DNA sequence: TGTGCCAGCAGTCCCTGGAACACTGAAGCTTTCTTT.

This chain uses TRBV14 with TRBJ2-3; unclear D gene. The V and J ends lost 1 base and 6 bases respectively, with 11 bases between them. The germline V gene encodes CDR1 SGHDN and CDR2 FVKESK. This CDR3 region has 14 residues. The CDR3 bases are TGTGCCAGCAGCCAAGCCCTCGTCGGGGATACGCAGTATTTT. It codes for CASSQALVGDTQYF.

The chain carries TRBV7-9 and TRBJ2-1, with a weak D call TRBD2 (5 bases). CDR1 is SEHNR and CDR2 is FQNEAQ in the germline V gene (reference sequence). Between the trimmed V and J ends, which lost 8 bases and 7 bases, there was a span of 9 bases. This CDR3 has 11 residues. The DNA of the CDR3 is TGTGCCAGCGCGCCGGGAAATGAGCAGTTCTTC. Its protein is CASAPGNEQFF.

This clone was seen a single time. The chain uses TRBV6-7 and TRBJ2-3; D ambiguous. TRBV6-7 is an ORF, with its function uncertain. The CDR3 has 16 amino acids. V was pared by 2 bases and J by 2 bases, with 14 bases between. The CDR3 is CASSYDGRIFTDTQYF. The CDR3 DNA reads as TGTGCCAGCAGTTACGATGGGCGGATTTTCACAGATACGCAGTATTTT.

The genes are TRBV6-5 and TRBJ1-2; D is unresolved. V was trimmed by 2 bases and J by 1 base, leaving 8 bases between them. The length of the CDR3 is 14 residues. Looked up from germline, CDR1 is MNHEY and CDR2 is SVGAGI. The CDR3: CASSYGQINYGYTF. For the CDR3, the DNA is TGTGCCAGCAGTTACGGGCAGATTAACTATGGCTACACCTTC.

The rearrangement joins TRBV7-8 to TRBJ2-1, with D tentatively TRBD2 (5 bases). The germline V gene encodes CDR1 SGHVS and CDR2 FQNEAQ. V gave up 1 base and J gave up 3 bases, with 19 bases separating them. The CDR3 has 18 amino acids. CDR3 sequence reads: CASSLVLGVGLVYNEQFF. DNA of the CDR3: TGTGCCAGCAGCTTAGTGCTCGGGGTTGGTCTGGTCTACAATGAGCAGTTCTTC.

The chain uses TRBV9 and TRBJ1-2; tentative D call: TRBD1 (5 bases). CDR1 is SGDLS, CDR2 YYNGEE, per germline. Trimming removed 0 bases from V and 0 bases from J, with 9 bases in between. This CDR3 is built from 15 residues. The CDR3 DNA follows: TGTGCCAGCAGCGTAGGCAGGGATACTAACTATGGCTACACCTTC. Its translation is CASSVGRDTNYGYTF. Together with reference TRBV9 and TRBJ1-2, the CDR3 gives the full variable domain: DSGVTQTPKHLITATGQRVTLRCSPRSGDLSVYWYQQSLDQGLQFLIQYYNGEERAKGNILERFSAQQFPDLHSELNLSSLELGDSALYFCASSVGRDTNYGYTFGSGTRLTVV.

The chain uses TRBV5-1 and TRBJ2-1; TRBD1 is a possible D gene (6 bases). Trimming stripped 4 bases from V and 8 bases from J, with 16 bases between. Looked up from germline, CDR1 is SGHRS and CDR2 is YFSETQ. The CDR3 covers 14 residues. CDR3 sequence: CASSARQDGDEQFF. CDR3 nucleotides: TGCGCCAGCAGCGCAAGACAGGATGGGGATGAGCAGTTCTTC.

This sequence joins TRBV6-5 and TRBJ1-2; no clear D gene. The CDR3 has 14 residues. The ends were cut back, 6 bases at V and 1 base at J, with 12 bases in the middle. Germline V gene sequence: CDR1 MNHEY, CDR2 SVGAGI. CDR3 nucleotides: TGTGCCAGCAGCCCACAAGAGGTTAACTATGGCTACACCTTC. Translating it yields CASSPQEVNYGYTF.

V is TRBV7-9 and J is TRBJ1-1, with D perhaps matching TRBD1 (5 bases). Trimming stripped 3 bases from V and 3 bases from J, with 17 bases between. Per the germline V gene, CDR1 is SEHNR and CDR2 is FQNEAQ (reference sequence). The CDR3 is 16 residues long. The CDR3 DNA reads as TGTGCCAGCAGCTTTGGGTTATGGAAACAGGACACTGAAGCTTTCTTT. Its protein product is CASSFGLWKQDTEAFF.

V usage is TRBV7-9 and J usage is TRBJ1-4, with 9 bases fitting TRBD1. V lost 4 bases and J lost 8; bases outside the gene matches: 5. This CDR3 comprises 14 residues. The V gene's germline CDR1 is SEHNR and CDR2 FQNEAQ (reference sequence). The chain's CDR3 is CASSSTGGEEKLFF. As DNA, the CDR3 is TGTGCCAGCAGCTCGACAGGGGGAGAAGAAAAACTGTTTTTT.

The chain employs TRBV28 and TRBJ1-1; 8 bases are shared with TRBD1. Germline V gives CDR1 MDHEN, CDR2 SYDVKM. Germline trimming cut 4 bases from V and 2 bases from J; bases unmatched to any gene: 9. This CDR3 has 16 residues. The CDR3 here is CASSSRSRGLNTEAFF. The CDR3 DNA follows: TGTGCCAGCAGTTCCCGCTCCAGGGGGCTTAACACTGAAGCTTTCTTT.

This clone was counted once. J is TRBJ2-3 and V is TRBV7-9, with D maybe TRBD2 (7 bases). V gave up 6 bases and J gave up 0 bases, with 16 bases separating them. There are 16 residues in the CDR3. Germline V gene sequence: CDR1 SEHNR, CDR2 FQNEAQ (reference sequence). The CDR3 region has the DNA TGTGCCAGCAGGCAGCCGGGGGGCGCTAGCACAGATACGCAGTATTTT. This encodes CASRQPGGASTDTQYF. The full variable domain, its missing parts supplied by reference TRBV7-9 and TRBJ2-3, is DTGVSQNPRHKITKRGQNVTFRCDPISEHNRLYWYRQTLGQGPEFLTYFQNEAQLEKSRLLSDRFSAERPKGSFSTLEIQRTEQGDSAMYLCASRQPGGASTDTQYFGPGTRLTVL.

V usage is TRBV4-1 and J usage is TRBJ2-6; 8 bases are a match to TRBD1. Germline CDR1 is MGHRA and CDR2 is YSYEKL. The CDR3 has 18 residues. The trim removed 1 base at V and 2 bases at J, leaving 7 bases unmatched. CDR3 sequence (DNA): TGCGCCAGCAGCCAAGGCCGGACAGGGAATCCTGGGGCCAACGTCCTGACTTTC. Its translation is CASSQGRTGNPGANVLTF.

The chain combines TRBV4-1 with TRBJ2-7; weak D call: TRBD2 (5 bases). This CDR3 spans 15 amino acids. V was pared by 1 base and J by 4 bases, with 14 bases between. CDR1 and CDR2 (germline): MGHRA, YSYEKL. CDR3 region: CASSQGREPEYEQYF. The CDR3 nucleotides are TGCGCCAGCAGCCAAGGCCGGGAACCCGAGTACGAGCAGTACTTC.

CDR3 DNA sequence: TGTGCCAGTAGTATACTGGGACAAAACTATGGCTACACCTTC. The encoded protein is CASSILGQNYGYTF. The V gene is TRBV19, the J gene TRBJ1-2; D is perhaps TRBD1 (6 bases). The germline V gene encodes CDR1 LNHDA and CDR2 SQIVND (reference sequence). CDR3 size: 14 residues. V was trimmed by 2 bases and J by 2 bases, leaving 9 bases between them.

The chain is built from TRBV12-2 and TRBJ2-2; the D segment call TRBD2 is taken from the table without a DNA check. TRBV12-2 is annotated as a pseudogene. The CDR3 is 17 residues long. DNA of the CDR3: TGTGCAAGTCGCTCCGTGGTCGGGTCAGCGAACACCGGGGAGCTGTTTTTT. Translation gives CASRSVVGSANTGELFF.